Presented here are 4 T cell receptor beta chains from one specimen sequenced in a study of blood T cell repertoires in COVID-19. Profiled with immunoSEQ multiplex PCR; TCRdb holds only in-frame clones, not every one. The table records some 150,000 clones, roughly 90% of them present only once. Sequencing input: peripheral blood. Receptors originate from a woman aged 55-69 years with active or convalescent COVID-19.

The gene calls are TRBV3-1 (or the pseudogene TRBV3-2) and TRBJ1-3; perhaps TRBD1 as D (5 bases). From germline, CDR1 is LGHDT and CDR2 YNNKEL (reference sequence). The CDR3 covers 14 residues. Trimming left V 9 bases short and J 0 bases short, with 12 bases between. CDR3 region: CASGGRGSGNTIYF. Here the CDR3 DNA reads TGTGCCAGTGGGGGGAGGGGCTCTGGAAACACCATATATTTT.

The chain recombines TRBV3-1 (or the pseudogene TRBV3-2) with TRBJ2-3; 11 nucleotides line up with TRBD2. CDR3 length: 17 residues. V trimming: 0 bases; J trimming: 9 bases; junction bases outside the gene matches: 11. CDR1 is LGHDT, CDR2 YNNKEL, per germline (reference sequence). Written as DNA, the CDR3 is TGTGCCAGCAGCCAAGAGTTGACTAGCGGGGTTCTCTACACGCAGTATTTT. Amino acid sequence: CASSQELTSGVLYTQYF.

This clone appeared a single time. V is TRBV19 and J is TRBJ1-1; tentatively, D is TRBD1 (5 bases). With 7 bases removed from V and 0 bases from J, the gap between germline ends came to 21 bases. Germline CDR1 is LNHDA and CDR2 is SQIVND (reference sequence). The CDR3 totals 17 residues. The CDR3 loop is CASIPRSDTLMNTEAFF. The CDR3 nucleotides are TGTGCCAGTATCCCCCGGTCGGACACACTAATGAACACTGAAGCTTTCTTT.

This sequence joins TRBV30 and TRBJ1-1; D is uncertain. The germline V gene has CDR1 GTSNPN and CDR2 SVGIG (reference sequence). The V gene lost 2 bases and the J gene lost 1 base, with 11 bases spanning the gap. The CDR3 consists of 14 residues. The CDR3 DNA sequence: TGTGCCTGGAGTTCCCAGACACCGAACACTGAAGCTTTCTTT. As protein: CAWSSQTPNTEAFF.